The 7 T cell receptor beta chains listed next were all sequenced from one sample in a study of shared clonotypes between healthy human individuals. Naive-designated CD8 cells lacked CD45RO, were positively enriched for CCR7, and omitted terminally differentiated effector memory CD45RA+ cells. The method was immunoSEQ multiplex PCR; TCRdb's version includes in-frame clones alone and lacks a portion of them. The sample lists around 600,000 clones, roughly 98% occurring once. The sequencing input was naive CD8+ T cells sorted from blood. All receptors derive from a man in his thirties or forties in good health.

The rearrangement joins TRBV28 to TRBJ2-3, with 9 positions matching TRBD2. The CDR3 spans 16 residues. V dropped 7 bases and J dropped 2; count of bases not matched to a gene: 10. Germline CDR1 reads MDHEN; CDR2 reads SYDVKM. The CDR3 nucleotides are TGTGCCAGCACAACCCCTAGCGGGACCCACACAGATACGCAGTATTTT. Translated: CASTTPSGTHTDTQYF.

This chain joins TRBV7-9 and TRBJ2-7; D is ambiguous. The CDR3 is made up of 17 amino acids. Trimming shortened V by 5 bases and J by 1 base, and 21 bases separated the two germline ends. Germline-derived CDR1 and CDR2 are SEHNR and FQNEAQ (reference sequence). CDR3 in amino acids: CASSRNGWPGNSYEQYF. The CDR3 region has the DNA TGTGCCAGCAGCCGAAATGGGTGGCCTGGAAATTCCTACGAGCAGTACTTC.

The V and J genes are TRBV9 and TRBJ2-7, with 9 bases matching TRBD2. The CDR3 is 15 amino acids. The ends lost 2 bases at V and 4 bases at J; junction bases unmatched: 7. The germline gives CDR1 SGDLS, CDR2 YYNGEE. CDR3 protein: CASSVLSGSLYEQYF. DNA for the CDR3: TGTGCCAGCAGCGTCCTTAGCGGGAGTCTGTACGAGCAGTACTTC. The variable domain in full, completed from reference TRBV9 and TRBJ2-7, reads DSGVTQTPKHLITATGQRVTLRCSPRSGDLSVYWYQQSLDQGLQFLIQYYNGEERAKGNILERFSAQQFPDLHSELNLSSLELGDSALYFCASSVLSGSLYEQYFGPGTRLTVT.

V usage is TRBV12-5 and J usage is TRBJ2-3; D gene ambiguous. Trimming shortened V by 3 bases and J by 2 bases, and 9 bases separated the two germline ends. Germline-derived CDR1 and CDR2 are LGHNT and FRNRAP. This CDR3 is 14 amino acids long. CDR3 in amino acids: CASGFYGNTDTQYF. The CDR3, as DNA: TGTGCTAGTGGTTTCTATGGAAACACAGATACGCAGTATTTT.

CDR3 loop: CSARAGRYIWQYF. As DNA, the CDR3 is TGCAGCGCCAGAGCGGGCCGGTACATATGGCAGTATTTT. The rearrangement links TRBV29-1 to TRBJ2-3; TRBD2 is a possible D gene (6 bases). CDR1 SQVTM and CDR2 ANQGSEA come from the germline V gene. This CDR3 is built from 13 residues. V was pared by 7 bases and J by 11 bases, with 22 bases between.

The genes are TRBV5-1 and TRBJ2-6; D is uncertain. Germline V gives CDR1 SGHRS, CDR2 YFSETQ. V lost 1 base to trimming and J lost 0 bases, with 11 bases between them. This CDR3 is 17 amino acids long. DNA of the CDR3: TGCGCCAGCAGCTTGATGTTCTGGAGCTCTGGGGCCAACGTCCTGACTTTC. As protein: CASSLMFWSSGANVLTF.

This clone has a handful of counts. Additional DNA sequences in this sample encode the identical CDR3. The V gene is TRBV9, the J gene TRBJ2-7; either TRBD1 or TRBD2 may fit D (6 bases each). Trimming shortened V by 0 bases and J by 2 bases, and 9 bases separated the two germline ends. The length of the CDR3 is 14 residues. Per germline, CDR1 SGDLS and CDR2 YYNGEE. DNA of the CDR3: TGTGCCAGCAGCGTAGGGGGGGCCACCTACGAGCAGTACTTC. Protein sequence: CASSVGGATYEQYF.